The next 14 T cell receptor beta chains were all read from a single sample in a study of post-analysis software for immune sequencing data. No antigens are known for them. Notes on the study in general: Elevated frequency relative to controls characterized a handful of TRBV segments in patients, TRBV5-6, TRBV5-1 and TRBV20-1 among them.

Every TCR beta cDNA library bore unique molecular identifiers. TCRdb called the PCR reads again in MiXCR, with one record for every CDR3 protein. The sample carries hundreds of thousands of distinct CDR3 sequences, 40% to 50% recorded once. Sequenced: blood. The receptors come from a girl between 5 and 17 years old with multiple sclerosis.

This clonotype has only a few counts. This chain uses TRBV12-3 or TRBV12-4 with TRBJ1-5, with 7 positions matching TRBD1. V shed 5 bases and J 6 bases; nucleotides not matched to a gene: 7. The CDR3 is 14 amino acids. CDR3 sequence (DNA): TGTGCCAGCAGTCTTACAGGGGCCGCTCAGCCCCAGCATTTT. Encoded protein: CASSLTGAAQPQHF.

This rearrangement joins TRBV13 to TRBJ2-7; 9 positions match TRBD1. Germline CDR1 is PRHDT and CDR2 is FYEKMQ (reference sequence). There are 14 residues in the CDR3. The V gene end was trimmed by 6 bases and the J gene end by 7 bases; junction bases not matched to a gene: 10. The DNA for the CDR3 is TGTGCCAGCAGTCCGGGACAGGGCTCCGGAGAGCAGTACTTC. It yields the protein CASSPGQGSGEQYF.

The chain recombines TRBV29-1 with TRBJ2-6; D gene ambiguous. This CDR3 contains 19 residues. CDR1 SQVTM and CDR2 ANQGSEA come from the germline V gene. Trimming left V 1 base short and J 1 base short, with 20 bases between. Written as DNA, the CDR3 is TGCAGCGTTGAAGGCAGTCTCGATGTATTGGGGTCTGGGGCCAACGTCCTGACTTTC. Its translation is CSVEGSLDVLGSGANVLTF.

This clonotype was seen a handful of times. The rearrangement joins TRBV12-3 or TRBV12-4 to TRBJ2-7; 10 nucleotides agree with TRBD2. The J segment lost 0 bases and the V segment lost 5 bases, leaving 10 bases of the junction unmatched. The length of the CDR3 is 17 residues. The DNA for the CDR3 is TGTGCCAGCAGTAGCCTTAAGACTAGCGGGCGCTCCTACGAGCAGTACTTC. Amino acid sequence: CASSSLKTSGRSYEQYF.

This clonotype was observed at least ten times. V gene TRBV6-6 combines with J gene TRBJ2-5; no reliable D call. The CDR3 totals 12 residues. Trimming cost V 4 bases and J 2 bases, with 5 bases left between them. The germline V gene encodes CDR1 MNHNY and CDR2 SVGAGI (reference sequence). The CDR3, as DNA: TGTGCCAGCAGTTCTATTCAAGAGACCCAGTACTTC. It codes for CASSSIQETQYF.

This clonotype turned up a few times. The CDR3 DNA reads as TGCAGTGCTAGACCCGAAAAGGGGACAGATACGCAGTATTTT. Translating it yields CSARPEKGTDTQYF. The J gene is TRBJ2-3, the V gene TRBV20-1, with D possibly matching TRBD1 (5 bases). The V end was cut by 2 bases, the J end by 3 bases, with 12 bases between. Germline V gene lookup returns CDR1 DFQATT and CDR2 SNEGSKA (reference sequence). This CDR3 has 14 amino acids.

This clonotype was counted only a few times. The CDR3, as DNA: TGTGCCAGCAGTTCCCGACAGGGTCACTATGGCTACACCTTC. It specifies CASSSRQGHYGYTF. The gene calls are TRBV12-3 or TRBV12-4 and TRBJ1-2; 7 bases match TRBD1. The V segment lost 4 bases and the J segment 3 bases; nucleotides outside the gene matches: 5. The CDR3 spans 14 residues.

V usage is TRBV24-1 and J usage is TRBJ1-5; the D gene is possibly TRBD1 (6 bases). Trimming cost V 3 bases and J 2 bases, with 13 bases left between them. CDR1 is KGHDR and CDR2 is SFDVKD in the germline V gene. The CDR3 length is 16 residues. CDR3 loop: CATSDTYRAGNQPQHF. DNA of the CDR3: TGTGCCACCAGTGATACATACAGGGCGGGCAATCAGCCCCAGCATTTT.

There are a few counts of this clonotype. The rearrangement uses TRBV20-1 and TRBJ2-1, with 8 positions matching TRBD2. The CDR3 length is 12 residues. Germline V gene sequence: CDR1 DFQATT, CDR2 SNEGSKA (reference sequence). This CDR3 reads CSGSGAYNEQFF. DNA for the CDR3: TGCAGCGGTAGCGGGGCTTACAATGAGCAGTTCTTC.

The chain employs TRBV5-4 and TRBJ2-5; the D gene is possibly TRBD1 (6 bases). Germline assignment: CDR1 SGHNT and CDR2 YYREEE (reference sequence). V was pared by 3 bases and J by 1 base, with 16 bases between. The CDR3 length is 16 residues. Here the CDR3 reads CASSYAPGVGQETQYF. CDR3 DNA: TGTGCCAGCAGCTACGCCCCAGGGGTGGGCCAAGAGACCCAGTACTTC.

As DNA, the CDR3 is TGTGCCAGCAGCTTAGACGACAGCTACGAGCAGTACTTC. It yields the protein CASSLDDSYEQYF. The rearrangement uses TRBV7-9 and TRBJ2-7; TRBD1 might be the D (5 bases). The CDR3 is 13 amino acids. V lost 1 base, J lost 3 bases, and 7 bases lay in between. CDR1 SEHNR and CDR2 FQNEAQ come from the germline V gene (reference sequence).

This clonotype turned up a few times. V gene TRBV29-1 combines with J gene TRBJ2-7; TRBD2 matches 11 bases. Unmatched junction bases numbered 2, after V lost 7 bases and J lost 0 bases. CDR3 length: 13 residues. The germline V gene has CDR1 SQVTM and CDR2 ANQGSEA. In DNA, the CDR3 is TGCAGCGGAACTAGCGGGGGCTCCTACGAGCAGTACTTC. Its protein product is CSGTSGGSYEQYF.

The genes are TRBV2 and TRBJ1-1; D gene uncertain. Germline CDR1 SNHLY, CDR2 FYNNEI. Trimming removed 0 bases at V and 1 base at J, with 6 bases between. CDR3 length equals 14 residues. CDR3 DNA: TGTGCCAGCAGTGAAGCGCCAGGGAACACTGAAGCTTTCTTT. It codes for CASSEAPGNTEAFF.

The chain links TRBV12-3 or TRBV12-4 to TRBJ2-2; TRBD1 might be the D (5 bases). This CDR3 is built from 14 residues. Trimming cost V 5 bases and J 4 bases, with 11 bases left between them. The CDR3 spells CASSPGRATGELFF. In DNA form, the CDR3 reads TGTGCCAGCAGTCCTGGCAGGGCCACCGGGGAGCTGTTTTTT.